Below, 6 T cell receptor beta chains from the same sample are listed, as sequenced in a study of T cell responses to AZD1222 COVID-19 vaccine (dated by TCRdb to 2020 to 2022). Sample time point, as interpreted from the label and publication: baseline before first vaccination. Library creation used the immunoSEQ multiplex PCR assay. Imported from immuneACCESS, the table was reduced by TCRdb to in-frame sequences with V and J called. These copies leave out some clones; in studies compared against another copy, an unresolved V gene accounts for under half, and the cause of the remainder is not known. Across this sample there are roughly 160,000 clones, with roughly 92% seen only once. Over 1.5% of the sample is held by the ten biggest clonotypes. The sample here was peripheral blood, taken on day 0 of AZD1222 vaccination. The origin of the receptors is an adult in good health.

This clone was detected many times. The rearrangement uses TRBV4-2 and TRBJ1-2, with TRBD1 matching over 9 bases. Germline CDR1 and CDR2: LGHNA and YNFKEQ. The CDR3 consists of 14 residues. V lost 2 bases, J lost 6 bases, and 4 bases stayed unmatched. The CDR3 DNA reads as TGTGCCAGCAGCCAAACCGGGACAGGGAATGGCTACACCTTC. This sequence encodes CASSQTGTGNGYTF.

The chain carries TRBV27 and TRBJ1-2; TRBD1 might be the D (6 bases). The CDR3 loop spans 12 amino acids. The V and J ends lost 3 bases and 8 bases respectively, with 10 bases between them. From germline, CDR1 is MNHEY and CDR2 SMNVEV (reference sequence). The CDR3 spells CASSFRGGGYTF. The CDR3 DNA follows: TGTGCCAGCAGTTTTAGGGGGGGCGGCTACACCTTC.

The chain links TRBV19 to TRBJ1-4; no clear D. From germline, CDR1 is LNHDA and CDR2 SQIVND (reference sequence). Trimming cost V 7 bases and J 0 bases, with 21 bases left between them. The CDR3 covers 18 residues. CDR3 coding DNA: TGTGCCAGTACCCCCGAAGGCTACCGCCCGGCAACTAATGAAAAACTGTTTTTT. It translates to CASTPEGYRPATNEKLFF.

Here the CDR3 reads CASSPRTRLSTDTQYF. DNA of the CDR3: TGTGCCAGCAGCCCACGGACTAGGCTAAGCACAGATACGCAGTATTTT. V gene TRBV9 combines with J gene TRBJ2-3; TRBD2 agrees at 7 bases. The CDR3 consists of 16 residues. The J segment lost 0 bases and the V segment lost 4 bases, leaving 8 bases of the junction unmatched. Germline loops: CDR1 SGDLS, CDR2 YYNGEE.

The chain carries TRBV6-6 and TRBJ1-5; 10 bases fit TRBD1. The germline gives CDR1 MNHNY, CDR2 SVGAGI (reference sequence). Trimming at V came to 1 base and at J to 5 bases, leaving 2 bases not matched to a gene. The CDR3 is 15 amino acids. The CDR3 region is CASSYFGTGDQPQHF. CDR3 DNA sequence: TGTGCCAGCAGTTACTTTGGGACAGGGGATCAGCCCCAGCATTTT.

The chain has TRBV4-1 and TRBJ1-5; D is unresolved. The germline V gene encodes CDR1 MGHRA and CDR2 YSYEKL. The CDR3 loop spans 18 amino acids. V shed 1 base and J shed 0 bases, with 16 bases lying between them. The CDR3 nucleotides read TGCGCCAGCAGCCAAGGAGTATCGGCAACTTATAGCAATCAGCCCCAGCATTTT. Amino acids: CASSQGVSATYSNQPQHF.